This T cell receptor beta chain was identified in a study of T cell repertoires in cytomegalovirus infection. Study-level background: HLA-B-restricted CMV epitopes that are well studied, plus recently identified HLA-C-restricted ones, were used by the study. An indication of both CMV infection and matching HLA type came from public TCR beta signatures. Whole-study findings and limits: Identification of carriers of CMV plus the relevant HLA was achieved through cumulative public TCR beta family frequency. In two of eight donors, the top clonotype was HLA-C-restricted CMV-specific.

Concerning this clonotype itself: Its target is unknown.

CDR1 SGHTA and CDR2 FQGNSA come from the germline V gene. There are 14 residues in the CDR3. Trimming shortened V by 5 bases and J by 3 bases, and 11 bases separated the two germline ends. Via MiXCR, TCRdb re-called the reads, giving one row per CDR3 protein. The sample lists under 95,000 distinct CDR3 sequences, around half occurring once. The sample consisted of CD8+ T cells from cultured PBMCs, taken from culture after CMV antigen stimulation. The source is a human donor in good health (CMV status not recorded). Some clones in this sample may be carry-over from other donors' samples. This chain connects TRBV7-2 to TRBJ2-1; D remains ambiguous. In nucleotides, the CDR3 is TGTGCCAGCAGCCCTGAACTTCTCTACAATGAGCAGTTCTTC. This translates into CASSPELLYNEQFF.